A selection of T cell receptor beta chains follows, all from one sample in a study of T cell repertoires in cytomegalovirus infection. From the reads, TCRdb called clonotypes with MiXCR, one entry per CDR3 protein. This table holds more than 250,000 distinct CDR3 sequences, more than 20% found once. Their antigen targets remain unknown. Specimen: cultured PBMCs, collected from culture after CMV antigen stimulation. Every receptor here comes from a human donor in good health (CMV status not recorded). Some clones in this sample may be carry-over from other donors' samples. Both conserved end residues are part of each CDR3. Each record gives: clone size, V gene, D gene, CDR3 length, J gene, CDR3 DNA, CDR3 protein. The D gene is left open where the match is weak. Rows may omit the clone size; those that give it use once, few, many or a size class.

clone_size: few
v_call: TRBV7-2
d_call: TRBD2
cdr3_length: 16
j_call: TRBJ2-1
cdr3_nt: TGTGCCAGCAGCACGTTAGCGGGAGGGGGGATCAATGAGCAGTTCTTC
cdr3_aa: CASSTLAGGGINEQFF

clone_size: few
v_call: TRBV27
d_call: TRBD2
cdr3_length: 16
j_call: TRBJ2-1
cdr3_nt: TGTGCCAGCAGTTTACGGCTAGCGGGAGGCGGTAATGAGCAGTTCTTC
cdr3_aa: CASSLRLAGGGNEQFF

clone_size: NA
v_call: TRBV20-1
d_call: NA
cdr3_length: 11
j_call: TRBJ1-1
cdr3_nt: TGCAGTGTTAGGTCGGGCACTGAAGCTTTCTTT
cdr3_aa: CSVRSGTEAFF

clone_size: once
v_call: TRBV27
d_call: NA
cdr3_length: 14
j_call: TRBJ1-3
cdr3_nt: TGTGCCAGCGGAGGCACCGACTCTGGAAACACCATATATTTT
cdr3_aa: CASGGTDSGNTIYF

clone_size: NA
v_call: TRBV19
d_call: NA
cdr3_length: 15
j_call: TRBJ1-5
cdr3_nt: TGTGCCAGTAGTGGGAGTCGAGGTCTTAATCAGCCCCAGCATTTT
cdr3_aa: CASSGSRGLNQPQHF

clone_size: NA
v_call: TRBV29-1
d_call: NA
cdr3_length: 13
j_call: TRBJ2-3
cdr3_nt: TGCAGCGTTGAGGATTCCCGGGCAGATACGCAGTATTTT
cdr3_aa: CSVEDSRADTQYF

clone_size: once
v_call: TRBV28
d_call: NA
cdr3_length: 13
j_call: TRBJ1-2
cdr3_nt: TGTGCCAGCAGTTTATTGGGAGTGGAGGGCTACACCTTC
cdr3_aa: CASSLLGVEGYTF

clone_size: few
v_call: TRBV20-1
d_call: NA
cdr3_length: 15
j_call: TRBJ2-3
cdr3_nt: TGCAGTGCTAGAAGGCCCTCATCAGAATCAGATACGCAGTATTTT
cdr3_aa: CSARRPSSESDTQYF

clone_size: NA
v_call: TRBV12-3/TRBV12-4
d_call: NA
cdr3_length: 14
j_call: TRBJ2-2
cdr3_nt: TGTGCCAGCAGTTTACGGTCGGATACCGGGGAGCTGTTTTTT
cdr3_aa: CASSLRSDTGELFF

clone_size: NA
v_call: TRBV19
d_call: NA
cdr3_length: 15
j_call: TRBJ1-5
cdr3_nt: TGTGCCAGTAGTATAGTGGCCAGGGCGAATCAGCCCCAGCATTTT
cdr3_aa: CASSIVARANQPQHF

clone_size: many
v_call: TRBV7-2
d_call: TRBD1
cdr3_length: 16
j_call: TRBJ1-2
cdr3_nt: TGTGCCAGCAGCTTAAGTAATGGAGGGGGCCCCTATGGCTACACCTTC
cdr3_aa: CASSLSNGGGPYGYTF

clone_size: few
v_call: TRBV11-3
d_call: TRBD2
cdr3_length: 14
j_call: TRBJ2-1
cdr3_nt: TGTGCCAGCAGCTTAATCGCGGGAGTCAATGAGCAGTTCTTC
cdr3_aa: CASSLIAGVNEQFF

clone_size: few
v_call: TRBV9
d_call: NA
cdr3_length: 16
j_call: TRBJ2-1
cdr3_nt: TGTGCCAGCAGCCCAAGGCTGGCGGGCATGGACAATGAGCAGTTCTTC
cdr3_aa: CASSPRLAGMDNEQFF

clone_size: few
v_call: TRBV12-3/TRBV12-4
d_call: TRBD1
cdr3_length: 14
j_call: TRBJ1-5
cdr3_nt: TGTGCCAGCAGTTATTCGACAGGGCGTGGGCCCCAGCATTTT
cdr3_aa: CASSYSTGRGPQHF

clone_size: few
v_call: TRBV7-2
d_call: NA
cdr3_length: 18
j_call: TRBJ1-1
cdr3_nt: TGTGCCAGCAGCTTAGTCGGGGGCGGACGGGGGGGGAACACTGAAGCTTTCTTT
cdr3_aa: CASSLVGGGRGGNTEAFF

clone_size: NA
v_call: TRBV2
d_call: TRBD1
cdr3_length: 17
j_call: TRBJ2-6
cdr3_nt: TGTGCCACGAAGACGCGGGACAGGATCTCTGGGGCCAACGTCCTGACTTTC
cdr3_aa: CATKTRDRISGANVLTF

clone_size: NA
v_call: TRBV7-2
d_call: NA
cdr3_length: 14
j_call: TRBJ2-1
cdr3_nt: TGTGCCAGCAGGTCCTCGCTTCCGGGCAATGAGCAGTTCTTC
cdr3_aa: CASRSSLPGNEQFF

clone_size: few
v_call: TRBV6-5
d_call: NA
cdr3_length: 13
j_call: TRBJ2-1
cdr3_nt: TGTGCCAGCAGTAGGACGAGACTGCATGAGCAGTTCTTC
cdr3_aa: CASSRTRLHEQFF

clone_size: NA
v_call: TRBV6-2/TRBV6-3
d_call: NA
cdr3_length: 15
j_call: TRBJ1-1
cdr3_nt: TGTGCCAGCAGTCAACTATTACAGGGATATGGTGAAGCTTTCTTT
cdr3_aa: CASSQLLQGYGEAFF

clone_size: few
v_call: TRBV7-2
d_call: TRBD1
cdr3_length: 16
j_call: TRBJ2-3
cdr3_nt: TGTGCCAGCAGCTTTCGGGACAGCCGAGGCACAGATACGCAGTATTTT
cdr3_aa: CASSFRDSRGTDTQYF

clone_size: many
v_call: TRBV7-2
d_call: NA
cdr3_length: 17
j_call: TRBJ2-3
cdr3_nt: TGTGCCAGCAGGGGGGGGGCGACAGGGAGGATCACAGATACGCAGTATTTT
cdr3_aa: CASRGGATGRITDTQYF

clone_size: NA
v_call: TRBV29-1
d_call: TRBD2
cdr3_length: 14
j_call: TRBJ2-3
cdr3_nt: TGCAGCGTTGGAGCGGGAGGGCCGACAGATACGCAGTATTTT
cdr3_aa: CSVGAGGPTDTQYF

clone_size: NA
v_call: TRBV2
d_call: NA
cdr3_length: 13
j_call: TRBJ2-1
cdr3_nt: TGTGCCAGCGTCTCCCAGGAGATTAATGAGCAGTTCTTC
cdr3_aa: CASVSQEINEQFF

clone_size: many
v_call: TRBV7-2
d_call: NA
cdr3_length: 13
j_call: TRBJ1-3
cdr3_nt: TGTGCCAGCAGCCAACAAGGGCGAAACACCATATATTTT
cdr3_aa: CASSQQGRNTIYF

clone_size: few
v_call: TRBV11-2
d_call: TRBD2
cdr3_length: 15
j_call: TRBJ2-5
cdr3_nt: TGTGCCAGCAGCTTAGTAGCGGGAGGGCCGGAGACCCAGTACTTC
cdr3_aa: CASSLVAGGPETQYF

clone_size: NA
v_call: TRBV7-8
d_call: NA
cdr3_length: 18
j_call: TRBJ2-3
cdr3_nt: TGTGCCAGCAGCTTAGCGGAGGAGGGGGCGCATCGGTCAGATACGCAGTATTTT
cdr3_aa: CASSLAEEGAHRSDTQYF

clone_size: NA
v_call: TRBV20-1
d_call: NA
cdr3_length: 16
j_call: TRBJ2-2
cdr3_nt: TGCAGTGCTAGAGAGGCGGGAAGGGTCTACACCGGGGAGCTGTTTTTT
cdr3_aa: CSAREAGRVYTGELFF

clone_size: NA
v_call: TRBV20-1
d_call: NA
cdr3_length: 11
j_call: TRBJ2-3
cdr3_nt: TGCAGTGCTATGAGCACAGATACGCAGTATTTT
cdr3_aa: CSAMSTDTQYF

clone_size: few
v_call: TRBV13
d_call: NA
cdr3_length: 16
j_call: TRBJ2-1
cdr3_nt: TGTGCCAGCAGCCCCACCGGAGATCGCTCCTACAATGAGCAGTTCTTC
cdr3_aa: CASSPTGDRSYNEQFF

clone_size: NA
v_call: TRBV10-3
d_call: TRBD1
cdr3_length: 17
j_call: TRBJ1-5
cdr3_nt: TGTGCCATCAGTGAGTCGAGGGGACAGGATAGCAATCAGCCCCAGCATTTT
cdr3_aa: CAISESRGQDSNQPQHF

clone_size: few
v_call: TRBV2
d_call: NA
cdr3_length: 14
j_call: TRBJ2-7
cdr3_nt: TGTGCCAGCTCCACGACGCAGCCTACTTACGAGCAGTACTTC
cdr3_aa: CASSTTQPTYEQYF

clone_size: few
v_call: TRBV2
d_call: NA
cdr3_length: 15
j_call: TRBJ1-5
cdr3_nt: TGTGCCAGCAGCGACAGAAAATATAGCAATCAGCCCCAGCATTTT
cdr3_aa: CASSDRKYSNQPQHF

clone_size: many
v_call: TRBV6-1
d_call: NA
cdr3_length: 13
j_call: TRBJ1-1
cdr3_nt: TGTGCCAGCTCTTTCCAGGGGAACACTGAAGCTTTCTTT
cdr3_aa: CASSFQGNTEAFF

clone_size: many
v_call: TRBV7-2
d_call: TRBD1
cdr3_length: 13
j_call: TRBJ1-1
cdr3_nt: TGTGCCAGCAGCGCGACAGGGCCCCCTGAAGCTTTCTTT
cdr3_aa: CASSATGPPEAFF

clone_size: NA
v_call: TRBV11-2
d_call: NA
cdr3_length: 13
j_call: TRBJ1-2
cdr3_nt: TGTGCCAGCAGCTTCGAGACGGCCTATGGCTACACCTTC
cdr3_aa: CASSFETAYGYTF

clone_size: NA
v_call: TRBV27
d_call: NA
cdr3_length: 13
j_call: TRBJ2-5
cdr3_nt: TGTGCCAGCAGTTTGCCTCTGAAGGAGACCCAGTACTTC
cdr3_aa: CASSLPLKETQYF

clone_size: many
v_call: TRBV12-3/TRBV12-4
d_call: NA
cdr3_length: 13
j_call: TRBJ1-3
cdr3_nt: TGTGCCAGCACCAACTGGGGGGGAAACACCATATATTTT
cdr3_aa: CASTNWGGNTIYF

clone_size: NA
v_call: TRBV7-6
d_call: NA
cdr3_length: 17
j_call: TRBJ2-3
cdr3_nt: TGTGCCAGCAGCTCGCCGTGGGCGCGGGGATCCACAGATACGCAGTATTTT
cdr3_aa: CASSSPWARGSTDTQYF

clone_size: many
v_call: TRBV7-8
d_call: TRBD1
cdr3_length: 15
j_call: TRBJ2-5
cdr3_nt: TGTGCCAGCACCTTTATGGGGACAGGTCAAGAGACCCAGTACTTC
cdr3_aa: CASTFMGTGQETQYF

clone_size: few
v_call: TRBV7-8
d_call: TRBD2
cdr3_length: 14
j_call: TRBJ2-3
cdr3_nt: TGTGCCAGTTACGCAGCGGGAGGGGCGGGGACGCAGTATTTT
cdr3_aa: CASYAAGGAGTQYF

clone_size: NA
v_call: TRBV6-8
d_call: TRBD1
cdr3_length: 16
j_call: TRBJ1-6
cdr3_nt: TGTGCCAGCAGTTACTCCTGGACAGGGCGACTTTCGTCCCTCCACTTT
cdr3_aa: CASSYSWTGRLSSLHF

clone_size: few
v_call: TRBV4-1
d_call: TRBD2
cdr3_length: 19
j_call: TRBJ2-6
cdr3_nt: TGCGCCAGCAGCCAAGATCGCCTAGCGGGGCCCTCTGGGGCCAACGTCCTGACTTTC
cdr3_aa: CASSQDRLAGPSGANVLTF

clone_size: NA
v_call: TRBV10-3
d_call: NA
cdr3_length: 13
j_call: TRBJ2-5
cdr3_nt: TGTGCCATCAAGGCCGGGGCGCGGGAGACCCAGTACTTC
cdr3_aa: CAIKAGARETQYF

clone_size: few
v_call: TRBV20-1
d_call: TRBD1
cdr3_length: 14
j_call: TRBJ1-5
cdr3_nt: TGCAGTCTTAGGGGGCGGGGAAGCAATCAGCCCCAGCATTTT
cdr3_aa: CSLRGRGSNQPQHF

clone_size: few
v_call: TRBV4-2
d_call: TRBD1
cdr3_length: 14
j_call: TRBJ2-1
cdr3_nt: TGTGCCAGCAGCCAATCCGACAGGGGACGGGAGCAGTTCTTC
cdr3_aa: CASSQSDRGREQFF

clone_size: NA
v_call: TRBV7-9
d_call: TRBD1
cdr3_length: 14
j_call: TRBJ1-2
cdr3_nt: TGTGCCAGCAGCCCAGGGGGCGATAACTATGGCTACACCTTC
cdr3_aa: CASSPGGDNYGYTF

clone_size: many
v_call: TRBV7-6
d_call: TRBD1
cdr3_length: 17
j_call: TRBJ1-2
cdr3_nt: TGTGCTAGCAGCAAAGCTGGACAGGGAGAGGGATGGGATGGCTACACCTTC
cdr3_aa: CASSKAGQGEGWDGYTF

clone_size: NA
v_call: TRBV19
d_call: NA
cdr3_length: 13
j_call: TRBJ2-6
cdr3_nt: TGTGCCAGTAGCCAGTCTGGGGCCAACGTCCTGACTTTC
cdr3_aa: CASSQSGANVLTF